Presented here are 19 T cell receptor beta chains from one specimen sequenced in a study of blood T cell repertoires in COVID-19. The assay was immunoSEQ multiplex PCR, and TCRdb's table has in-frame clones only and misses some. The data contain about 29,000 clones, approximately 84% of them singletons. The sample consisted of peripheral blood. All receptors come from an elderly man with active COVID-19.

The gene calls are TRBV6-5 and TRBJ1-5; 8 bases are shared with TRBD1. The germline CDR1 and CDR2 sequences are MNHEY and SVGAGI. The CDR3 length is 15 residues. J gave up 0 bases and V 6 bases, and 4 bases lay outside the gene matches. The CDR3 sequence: CASRTGAYSNQPQHF. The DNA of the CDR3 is TGTGCCAGCAGGACAGGGGCCTATAGCAATCAGCCCCAGCATTTT.

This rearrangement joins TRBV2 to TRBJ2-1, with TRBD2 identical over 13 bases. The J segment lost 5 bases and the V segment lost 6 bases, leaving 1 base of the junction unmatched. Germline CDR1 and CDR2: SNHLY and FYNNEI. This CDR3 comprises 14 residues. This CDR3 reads CASSTSGGDNEQFF. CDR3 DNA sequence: TGTGCCAGCAGCACTAGCGGGGGGGACAATGAGCAGTTCTTC.

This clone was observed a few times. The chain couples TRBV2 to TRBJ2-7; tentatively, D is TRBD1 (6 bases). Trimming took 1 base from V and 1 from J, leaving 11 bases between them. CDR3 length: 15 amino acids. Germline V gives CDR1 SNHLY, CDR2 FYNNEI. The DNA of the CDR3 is TGTGCCAGCAGTGAAGATATGACAGGATCCTACGAGCAGTACTTC. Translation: CASSEDMTGSYEQYF.

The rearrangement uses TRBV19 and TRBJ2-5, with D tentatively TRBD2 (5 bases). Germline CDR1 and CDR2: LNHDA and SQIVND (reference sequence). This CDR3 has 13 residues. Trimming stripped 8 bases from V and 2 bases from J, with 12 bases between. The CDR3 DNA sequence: TGTGCCAGTCGCAGCGGTGGGCAAGAGACCCAGTACTTC. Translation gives CASRSGGQETQYF.

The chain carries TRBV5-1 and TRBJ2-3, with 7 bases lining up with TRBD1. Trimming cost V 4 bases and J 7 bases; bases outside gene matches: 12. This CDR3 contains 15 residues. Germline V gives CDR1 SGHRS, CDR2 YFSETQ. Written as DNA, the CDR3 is TGCGCCAGCAGCCAAACGACAGGGCTCTCGAATACGCAGTATTTT. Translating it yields CASSQTTGLSNTQYF.

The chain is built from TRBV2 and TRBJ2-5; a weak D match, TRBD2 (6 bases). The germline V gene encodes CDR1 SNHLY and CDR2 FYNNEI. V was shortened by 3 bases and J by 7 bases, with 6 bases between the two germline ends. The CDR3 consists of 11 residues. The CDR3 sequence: CASSDGGTQYF. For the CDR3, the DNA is TGTGCCAGCAGTGACGGGGGGACCCAGTACTTC.

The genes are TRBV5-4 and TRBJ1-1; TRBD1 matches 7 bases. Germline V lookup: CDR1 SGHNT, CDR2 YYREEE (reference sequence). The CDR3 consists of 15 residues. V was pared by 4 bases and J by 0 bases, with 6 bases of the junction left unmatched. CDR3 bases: TGTGCCAGCAGCCTGGGACAGACGCTGAACACTGAAGCTTTCTTT. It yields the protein CASSLGQTLNTEAFF.

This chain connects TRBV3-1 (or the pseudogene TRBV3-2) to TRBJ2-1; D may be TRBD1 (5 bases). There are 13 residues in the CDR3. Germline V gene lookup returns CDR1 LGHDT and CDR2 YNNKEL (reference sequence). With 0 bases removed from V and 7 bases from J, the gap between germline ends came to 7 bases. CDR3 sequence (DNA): TGTGCCAGCAGCCAAGAACCAGGGAATGAGCAGTTCTTC. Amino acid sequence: CASSQEPGNEQFF.

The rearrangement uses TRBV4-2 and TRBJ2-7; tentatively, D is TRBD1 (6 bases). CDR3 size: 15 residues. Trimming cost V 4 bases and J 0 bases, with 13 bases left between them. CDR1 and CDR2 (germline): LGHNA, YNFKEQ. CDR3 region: CASSRGTQSSYEQYF. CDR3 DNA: TGTGCCAGCAGCCGGGGGACACAGAGCTCCTACGAGCAGTACTTC.

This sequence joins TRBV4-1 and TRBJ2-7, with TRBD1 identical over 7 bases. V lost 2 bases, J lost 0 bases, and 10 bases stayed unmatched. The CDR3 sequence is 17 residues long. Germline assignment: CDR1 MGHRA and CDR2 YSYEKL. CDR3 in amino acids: CASSQRPGQRSSYEQYF. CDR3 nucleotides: TGCGCCAGCAGCCAACGACCGGGACAGAGATCCTCCTACGAGCAGTACTTC.

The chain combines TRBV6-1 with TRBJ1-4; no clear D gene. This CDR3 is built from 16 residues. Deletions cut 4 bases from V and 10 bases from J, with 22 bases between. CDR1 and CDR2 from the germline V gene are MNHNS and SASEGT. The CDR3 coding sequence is TGTGCCAGCAGTGTGATTTCGGAGAGTTGGAATTTAAAACTGTTTTTT. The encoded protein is CASSVISESWNLKLFF.

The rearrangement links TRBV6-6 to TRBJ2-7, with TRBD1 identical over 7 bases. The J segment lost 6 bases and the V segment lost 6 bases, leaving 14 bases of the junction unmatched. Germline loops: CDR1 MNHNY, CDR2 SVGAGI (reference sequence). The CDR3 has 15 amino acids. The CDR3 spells CASSREQNRGFEQYF. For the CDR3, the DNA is TGTGCCAGCAGCCGCGAACAAAACAGGGGCTTCGAGCAGTACTTC.

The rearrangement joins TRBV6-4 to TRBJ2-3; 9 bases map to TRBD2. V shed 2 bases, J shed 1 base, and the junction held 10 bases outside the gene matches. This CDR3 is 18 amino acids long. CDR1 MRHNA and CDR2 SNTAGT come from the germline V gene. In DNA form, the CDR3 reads TGTGCCAGCAGTGACGGGGTCGGGCTAGCGGGGCGCACAGATACGCAGTATTTT. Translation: CASSDGVGLAGRTDTQYF.

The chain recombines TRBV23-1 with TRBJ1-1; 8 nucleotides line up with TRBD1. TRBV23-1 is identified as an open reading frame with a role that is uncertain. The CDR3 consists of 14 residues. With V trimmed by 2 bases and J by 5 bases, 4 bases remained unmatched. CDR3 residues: CASSQRTGRTEAFF. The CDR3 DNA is TGCGCCAGCAGTCAAAGGACAGGGCGGACTGAAGCTTTCTTT.

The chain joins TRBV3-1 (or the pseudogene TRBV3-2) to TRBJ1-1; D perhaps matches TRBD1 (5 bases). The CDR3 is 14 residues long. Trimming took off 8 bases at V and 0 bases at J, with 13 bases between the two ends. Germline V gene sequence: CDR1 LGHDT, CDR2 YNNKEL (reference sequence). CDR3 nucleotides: TGTGCCAGCGAACGCCGGGGGGTGAACACTGAAGCTTTCTTT. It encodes CASERRGVNTEAFF.

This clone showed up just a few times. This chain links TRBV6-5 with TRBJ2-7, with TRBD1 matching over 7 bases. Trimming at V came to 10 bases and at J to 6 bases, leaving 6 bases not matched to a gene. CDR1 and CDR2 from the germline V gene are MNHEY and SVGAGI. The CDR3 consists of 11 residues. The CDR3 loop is CATQQGSEQYF. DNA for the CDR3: TGTGCCACGCAACAGGGGAGCGAGCAGTACTTC.

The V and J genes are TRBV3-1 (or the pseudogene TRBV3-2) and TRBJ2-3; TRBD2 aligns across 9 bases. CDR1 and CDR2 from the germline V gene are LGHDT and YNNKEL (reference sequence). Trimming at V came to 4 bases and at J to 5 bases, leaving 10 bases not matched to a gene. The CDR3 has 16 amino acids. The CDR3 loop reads CASSLRGSGGKDTQYF. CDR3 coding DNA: TGTGCCAGCAGCCTCCGAGGTAGCGGGGGAAAAGATACGCAGTATTTT.

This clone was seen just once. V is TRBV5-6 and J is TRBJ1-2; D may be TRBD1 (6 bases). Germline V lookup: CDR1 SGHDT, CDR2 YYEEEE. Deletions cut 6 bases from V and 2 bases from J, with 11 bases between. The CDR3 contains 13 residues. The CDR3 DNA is TGTGCCAGCAACGGACAGCCCAACTATGGCTACACCTTC. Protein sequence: CASNGQPNYGYTF.

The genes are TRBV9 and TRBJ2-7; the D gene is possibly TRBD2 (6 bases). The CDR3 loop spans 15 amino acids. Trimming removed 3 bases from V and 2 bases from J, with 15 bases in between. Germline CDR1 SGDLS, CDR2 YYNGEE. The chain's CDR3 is CASSAYSGPTYEQYF. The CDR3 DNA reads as TGTGCCAGCAGCGCCTATAGCGGACCCACCTACGAGCAGTACTTC.